The 4 T cell receptor beta chains listed next were all sequenced from one sample in a study of a mutant IDH1 vaccine in newly diagnosed glioma. Antigen specificity for these receptors is unknown. The assay was immunoSEQ multiplex PCR, and TCRdb's table has in-frame clones only and misses some. The table has around 100,000 clones, roughly 86% seen once. Sample time point: week 47, end of study. In every dose of vaccine, 300 ug of mutant IDH1 20-mer peptide was given alongside topical imiquimod. The sample in question was PBMCs, obtained from a glioma patient whose treatment included an IDH1 peptide vaccine. These receptor sequences come from a woman in her 50s with glioma.

In its sample, this clone was seen once. The V gene is TRBV19, the J gene TRBJ2-5, with no clear D. CDR3 length equals 8 residues. Trimming left V 11 bases short and J 7 bases short, with 5 bases between. Germline V CDR1 and CDR2: LNHDA, SQIVND (reference sequence). The DNA of the CDR3 is TGTGCCCCGGGGACCCAGTACTTC. Protein: CAPGTQYF.

This clone was counted a few times. The rearrangement joins TRBV6-6 to TRBJ1-6; no clear D. Looked up from germline, CDR1 is MNHNY and CDR2 is SVGAGI (reference sequence). V lost 2 bases and J lost 11, with 10 bases in between. CDR3 size: 13 residues. The CDR3, as DNA: TGTGCCAGCAGTTACACCTCCGGGGCACCCCTCCACTTT. It encodes CASSYTSGAPLHF.

The gene calls are TRBV10-3 and TRBJ2-4; 8 bases line up with TRBD2. With 5 bases clipped from V and 0 bases from J, the junction kept 6 bases outside the gene matches. The germline CDR1 and CDR2 sequences are ENHRY and SYGVKD. The CDR3 sequence is 16 residues long. The chain's CDR3 is CAISREGGLAKNIQYF. The CDR3 nucleotides read TGTGCCATCAGTCGGGAGGGGGGATTAGCCAAAAACATTCAGTACTTC.

This chain connects TRBV5-6 to TRBJ1-2, with 9 positions matching TRBD1. CDR1 SGHDT and CDR2 YYEEEE come from the germline V gene. This CDR3 has 15 residues. Unmatched junction bases numbered 7, after V lost 4 bases and J lost 3 bases. CDR3 protein: CASSHRGRRDYGYTF. Written as DNA, the CDR3 is TGTGCCAGCAGCCACAGGGGGCGCCGGGACTATGGCTACACCTTC.